Listed here is a single T cell receptor (beta chain). No antigen is known for it. Genomic DNA belonging to each subset was distributed in equal measure over several immunoSEQ plates. Profiling relied on immunoSEQ multiplex PCR, and the TCRdb table lists in-frame clones only, not all of them. The sample records over 100,000 clones, 55% to 70% being singletons. This sample is part of a study of shared clonotypes between healthy human individuals. Findings and caveats of the study: Across subsets, estimated richness was generally greater for naive than for memory populations. How much donors shared clonotypes was expected to be affected by sequencing depth. The naive CD4 repertoires of several donors were compared, and approximately 5.3% of clonotypes were shared.

This CDR3 region has 14 residues. CDR1 is MGHDK and CDR2 is SYGVNS in the germline V gene. Trimming removed 2 bases from V and 3 bases from J, with 11 bases in between. The chain recombines TRBV25-1 with TRBJ2-7; a weak D match, TRBD2 (6 bases). The sequence derives from a woman under 40 in good health. Specimen: memory CD8+ T cells sorted from blood. As for subset: CD45RO+ cells pooled with CCR7-negative TemRA cells. CDR3 sequence (DNA): TGTGCCAGCAGTGAAGGAGCGGGCAGCTACGAGCAGTACTTC. Amino acid sequence: CASSEGAGSYEQYF.